Shown below are 27 T cell receptor beta chains from a single sample sequenced in a study of cytomegalovirus exposure and HLA in healthy donors. The PCR contained 60 Vbeta and 13 Jbeta primers. The repertoire was sequenced with immunoSEQ multiplex PCR; TCRdb's copy has only in-frame clones and lacks some. The sample lists more than 150,000 clones, approximately 85% occurring once. What was sequenced was PBMCs. The receptor source for this set is a woman aged 18-29 years in good health and CMV-seronegative.

This clone was seen a few times. Other DNA variants within this sample encode the same CDR3. This chain connects TRBV19 to TRBJ2-7; D may be TRBD1 (6 bases). Germline-derived CDR1 and CDR2 are LNHDA and SQIVND (reference sequence). The germline V and J ends were trimmed by 3 bases and 3 bases, with 12 bases remaining between them. The length of the CDR3 is 14 residues. CDR3 loop: CASSISRGDYEQYF. DNA for the CDR3: TGTGCCAGTAGTATCTCCAGGGGCGACTACGAGCAGTACTTC.

The chain carries TRBV9 and TRBJ2-1; D might be TRBD2 (6 bases). The CDR3 runs to 13 residues. Looked up from germline, CDR1 is SGDLS and CDR2 is YYNGEE. V lost 3 bases, J lost 7 bases, and 11 bases lay in between. CDR3: CASSGLDRNEQFF. The CDR3 DNA reads as TGTGCCAGCAGCGGACTAGACCGGAATGAGCAGTTCTTC.

The chain recombines TRBV9 with TRBJ1-2; D may be TRBD1 (6 bases). V dropped 3 bases and J dropped 0 bases, with 12 bases sitting between them. CDR3 length: 15 residues. CDR1 and CDR2 from the germline V gene are SGDLS and YYNGEE. In DNA form, the CDR3 reads TGTGCCAGCAGCGAGGGGACAACTACTAACTATGGCTACACCTTC. Translating it yields CASSEGTTTNYGYTF.

The chain employs TRBV7-9 and TRBJ2-7; the D is unclear. CDR3 length: 11 amino acids. Per germline, CDR1 SEHNR and CDR2 FQNEAQ (reference sequence). Between the trimmed V and J ends, which lost 4 bases and 5 bases, there was a span of 6 bases. The CDR3 coding sequence is TGTGCCAGCAGCTCGGCGGACGAGCAGTACTTC. Translating gives CASSSADEQYF.

V usage is TRBV7-6 and J usage is TRBJ2-1, with 9 positions matching TRBD2. The trim removed 5 bases at V and 9 bases at J, leaving 2 bases unmatched. CDR1 and CDR2 from the germline V gene are SGHVS and FNYEAQ. The CDR3 is 12 residues long. This CDR3 reads CASSLTSGEQFF. The CDR3 bases are TGTGCCAGCAGCCTGACTAGCGGTGAGCAGTTCTTC.

This chain connects TRBV25-1 to TRBJ2-3; 7 nucleotides line up with TRBD1. The CDR3 is 15 residues long. V lost 4 bases, J lost 2 bases, and 6 bases stayed unmatched. Germline CDR1 reads MGHDK; CDR2 reads SYGVNS. The CDR3 bases are TGTGCCAGCAGTGCCCGGACAGGCGTCACAGATACGCAGTATTTT. The encoded protein is CASSARTGVTDTQYF.

In the case of this clone: Sequence at one end of the junction differs from germline and may be a read error. The chain combines TRBV7-9 with TRBJ1-6; unclear D gene. The germline V gene has CDR1 SEHNR and CDR2 FQNEAQ (reference sequence). CDR3 length: 12 amino acids. Here the CDR3 reads CSSSFSDSPLHF. CDR3 DNA sequence: TGTTCCAGCAGCTTTTCGGATTCACCCCTCCACTTT.

In regard to this clone: Other DNA sequences within the sample encode an identical CDR3. The V call is TRBV7-6, the J call TRBJ2-7, with 10 bases that match TRBD1. The length of the CDR3 is 13 residues. V dropped 5 bases and J dropped 4; count of bases not matched to a gene: 2. In germline, CDR1 is SGHVS, CDR2 FNYEAQ. CDR3 in amino acids: CASSPGQGYEQYF. DNA of the CDR3: TGTGCCAGCAGCCCGGGACAGGGGTACGAGCAGTACTTC.

The sample holds one count of this clone. The rearrangement joins TRBV5-6 to TRBJ2-5; TRBD2 aligns across 10 bases. CDR3 length: 15 residues. CDR1 SGHDT and CDR2 YYEEEE come from the germline V gene. Unmatched junction bases numbered 3, after V lost 1 base and J lost 3 bases. The CDR3 nucleotides read TGTGCCAGCAGCTTGATGCTAGCGGGGGAAGAGACCCAGTACTTC. This codes for CASSLMLAGEETQYF.

The chain has TRBV18 and TRBJ2-3, with 10 bases fitting TRBD2. V trimming: 3 bases; J trimming: 4 bases; junction bases outside the gene matches: 13. CDR3 length equals 18 residues. Germline-derived CDR1 and CDR2 are KGHSH and LQKENI. The CDR3: CASSPLRTSGYGADTQYF. The CDR3 DNA is TGTGCCAGCTCACCCCTCCGGACTAGCGGTTATGGGGCAGATACGCAGTATTTT.

This rearrangement joins TRBV6-5 to TRBJ1-2; TRBD1 is a possible D gene (6 bases). The CDR3 is made up of 15 amino acids. The V and J ends lost 5 bases and 1 base respectively, with 14 bases between them. In germline, CDR1 is MNHEY, CDR2 SVGAGI. The CDR3 sequence: CASSTGWNVNYGYTF. CDR3 sequence (DNA): TGTGCCAGCAGTACAGGGTGGAACGTTAACTATGGCTACACCTTC.

This chain uses TRBV9 with TRBJ2-2; 14 bases are a match to TRBD2. CDR3 size: 16 residues. Trimming at V came to 3 bases and at J to 6 bases, leaving 4 bases not matched to a gene. Germline V lookup: CDR1 SGDLS, CDR2 YYNGEE. The CDR3 region is CASSAGLAGVAGELFF. DNA for the CDR3: TGTGCCAGCAGCGCGGGACTAGCGGGAGTGGCCGGGGAGCTGTTTTTT.

The chain couples TRBV27 to TRBJ2-7; 10 bases agree with TRBD2. The CDR3 is 15 amino acids. V lost 4 bases and J lost 3; bases outside the gene matches: 6. In germline, CDR1 is MNHEY, CDR2 SMNVEV (reference sequence). In DNA form, the CDR3 reads TGTGCCAGCAGTTCCTCCCTAGCGGGAGTCTACGAGCAGTACTTC. Translated, it gives CASSSSLAGVYEQYF.

The chain has TRBV5-1 and TRBJ2-5; 7 bases map to TRBD2. This CDR3 is built from 14 residues. Losses at the gene ends were 0 bases for V and 11 bases for J; bases not matched to a gene: 10. Germline CDR1 SGHRS, CDR2 YFSETQ. As DNA, the CDR3 is TGCGCCAGCAGCTTGGCCGCGTCGGGGGAGGGGCAGTACTTC. Protein sequence: CASSLAASGEGQYF.

V and J are TRBV7-9 and TRBJ2-1; 10 nucleotides agree with TRBD2. Germline V gene data show CDR1 as SEHNR and CDR2 as FQNEAQ (reference sequence). The CDR3 is 12 residues long. Here the CDR3 reads CSSTSGANEQFF. The CDR3 DNA reads as TGTTCTTCTACTAGCGGGGCAAATGAGCAGTTCTTC.

J is TRBJ2-7 and V is TRBV9; 7 positions agree with TRBD1. Germline V gene data show CDR1 as SGDLS and CDR2 as YYNGEE. The V and J ends lost 0 bases and 6 bases, in that order; junction bases with no gene match: 3. The CDR3 is made up of 13 amino acids. Here the CDR3 DNA reads TGTGCCAGCAGCGTAGACGAGGGGGCCGAGCAGTACTTC. Residues: CASSVDEGAEQYF.

The genes are TRBV2 and TRBJ1-2; a weak D match, TRBD1 (5 bases). Trimming removed 5 bases at V and 7 bases at J, with 14 bases between. Germline V gene sequence: CDR1 SNHLY, CDR2 FYNNEI. The CDR3 sequence is 13 residues long. This CDR3 reads CASSTDGGVGYTF. The CDR3 nucleotides are TGTGCCAGCAGTACCGACGGGGGTGTTGGCTACACCTTC.

This chain connects TRBV6-1 to TRBJ1-6; 7 bases are a match to TRBD1. The CDR3 consists of 17 residues. Germline V lookup: CDR1 MNHNS, CDR2 SASEGT. V lost 0 bases, J lost 0 bases, and 2 bases stayed unmatched. The CDR3 loop reads CASSEARDSSYNSPLHF. In DNA form, the CDR3 reads TGTGCCAGCAGTGAAGCTAGGGACAGCTCCTATAATTCACCCCTCCACTTT.

V usage is TRBV7-2 and J usage is TRBJ2-3; 10 bases agree with TRBD2. CDR1 is SGHTA and CDR2 is FQGNSA in the germline V gene. Trimming at V came to 5 bases and at J to 4 bases, leaving 6 bases not matched to a gene. The CDR3 spans 15 residues. The CDR3 loop is CASSSLAGAADTQYF. CDR3 sequence (DNA): TGTGCCAGCAGCAGCCTAGCGGGGGCCGCAGATACGCAGTATTTT. Full variable domain (missing parts from reference TRBV7-2 and TRBJ2-3): GAGVSQSPSNKVTEKGKDVELRCDPISGHTALYWYRQSLGQGLEFLIYFQGNSAPDKSGLPSDRFSAERTGGSVSTLTIQRTQQEDSAVYLCASSSLAGAADTQYFGPGTRLTVL.

This clone has just a few counts. The CDR3 reads CASRLRTGTKAFF. DNA of the CDR3: TGTGCCAGCAGATTGCGGACAGGCACGAAAGCTTTCTTT. V is TRBV27 and J is TRBJ1-1; 7 bases agree with TRBD1. The CDR3 runs to 13 residues. Trimming cost V 6 bases and J 9 bases; bases outside gene matches: 10. Per the germline V gene, CDR1 is MNHEY and CDR2 is SMNVEV (reference sequence).

This clone was counted between two and nine times. Here the CDR3 reads CASSAGLADTDTQYF. The CDR3 DNA sequence: TGTGCCAGCAGCGCTGGACTAGCGGACACAGATACGCAGTATTTT. The chain is built from TRBV7-2 and TRBJ2-3; 10 bases match TRBD2. The CDR3 contains 15 residues. After removal of 5 bases from V and 2 bases from J, the junction contained 4 bases not matched to a gene. Per the germline V gene, CDR1 is SGHTA and CDR2 is FQGNSA. The whole variable domain, filled in from reference TRBV7-2 and TRBJ2-3, reads GAGVSQSPSNKVTEKGKDVELRCDPISGHTALYWYRQSLGQGLEFLIYFQGNSAPDKSGLPSDRFSAERTGGSVSTLTIQRTQQEDSAVYLCASSAGLADTDTQYFGPGTRLTVL.

The table lists this clone with a few counts. The chain employs TRBV25-1 and TRBJ2-5; TRBD1 aligns across 7 bases. The V gene end was trimmed by 3 bases and the J gene end by 0 bases; junction bases not matched to a gene: 4. Germline assignment: CDR1 MGHDK and CDR2 SYGVNS. This CDR3 has 15 residues. CDR3 sequence: CASSDGTEYQETQYF. DNA of the CDR3: TGTGCCAGCAGTGATGGGACAGAGTACCAAGAGACCCAGTACTTC.

This chain joins TRBV5-1 and TRBJ1-3; D ambiguous. V was clipped by 0 bases and J by 0 bases, with 7 bases between them. CDR1 is SGHRS and CDR2 is YFSETQ in the germline V gene. This CDR3 is 15 amino acids long. The CDR3: CASSLGQNSGNTIYF. CDR3 nucleotide sequence: TGCGCCAGCAGCTTGGGGCAGAACTCTGGAAACACCATATATTTT.

The chain recombines TRBV7-6 with TRBJ2-7; D gene ambiguous. The CDR3 sequence is 17 residues long. Deletions cut 3 bases from V and 6 bases from J, with 24 bases between. CDR1 is SGHVS and CDR2 is FNYEAQ in the germline V gene. Here the CDR3 DNA reads TGTGCCAGCAGCTTGGGCCCCTCATCGGCCGCTCTGGGCGAGCAGTACTTC. The encoded protein is CASSLGPSSAALGEQYF.

The chain recombines TRBV2 with TRBJ2-5, with 10 bases aligning to TRBD2. Germline V gene sequence: CDR1 SNHLY, CDR2 FYNNEI. This CDR3 is built from 13 residues. V shed 6 bases, J shed 3 bases, and the junction held 1 base outside the gene matches. The CDR3 sequence is CASRGLAEETQYF. The CDR3 DNA follows: TGTGCCAGCAGAGGACTAGCGGAAGAGACCCAGTACTTC.

A note on this clone: The junction shows a germline mismatch at one end, possibly a read error. Other nucleotide sequences in the sample specify the same CDR3. CDR3 amino acids: CASSFDRRNTEAFF. CDR3 in DNA: TGTGCCAGCAGCTTTGACAGGCGGAACACTGAGGCTTTCTTT. This chain links TRBV7-9 with TRBJ1-1; possible D gene TRBD1, 6 bases. The V gene's germline CDR1 is SEHNR and CDR2 FQNEAQ (reference sequence). CDR3 size: 14 residues.

This clone appeared a few times. The genes are TRBV6-5 and TRBJ1-2, with TRBD1 matching over 7 bases. CDR3 length equals 14 residues. After removal of 7 bases from V and 0 bases from J, the junction contained 5 bases not matched to a gene. Per the germline V gene, CDR1 is MNHEY and CDR2 is SVGAGI. Written as DNA, the CDR3 is TGTGCCAGCACCCGGGACAGTACTAACTATGGCTACACCTTC. It specifies CASTRDSTNYGYTF.